One sample yielded the 26 T cell receptor beta chains listed below, sequenced in a study of cytomegalovirus exposure and HLA in healthy donors. PCR was performed using 60 Vbeta and 13 Jbeta primers. The data were produced by immunoSEQ multiplex PCR, yet TCRdb's version contains in-frame clones alone and is incomplete. The sample lists about 160,000 clones; 70% to 80% were seen once. The source material was PBMCs. The receptors here all came from a man younger than 45 in good health and CMV-seronegative.

The J gene is TRBJ2-7, the V gene TRBV6-5; TRBD1 aligns across 9 bases. This CDR3 is 15 amino acids long. Germline V gene data show CDR1 as MNHEY and CDR2 as SVGAGI. V trimming: 2 bases; J trimming: 1 base; junction bases outside the gene matches: 3. Here the CDR3 reads CASSYKGTGSYEQYF. For the CDR3, the DNA is TGTGCCAGCAGTTACAAAGGGACAGGGTCCTACGAGCAGTACTTC.

The chain links TRBV18 to TRBJ2-3; TRBD1 matches 7 bases. Per the germline V gene, CDR1 is KGHSH and CDR2 is LQKENI. V was pared by 4 bases and J by 7 bases, with 5 bases of the junction left unmatched. This CDR3 is built from 13 residues. CDR3 protein: CASSQDRPYTQYF. Written as DNA, the CDR3 is TGTGCCAGCTCACAGGACAGGCCCTATACGCAGTATTTT.

The gene calls are TRBV7-2 and TRBJ2-7; 8 bases agree with TRBD1. Gene TRBJ2-1 matches the end of the DNA better, so the J call may be wrong. The germline gives CDR1 SGHTA, CDR2 FQGNSA. The CDR3 has 14 amino acids. The CDR3: CASSPGTGRDEQFF. The CDR3 DNA sequence: TGTGCCAGCAGCCCCGGGACAGGCAGGGACGAGCAGTTCTTC.

The rearrangement uses TRBV7-9 and TRBJ2-5, with D perhaps matching TRBD2 (6 bases). The J call may be mistaken, given a closer DNA end match to TRBJ2-7. This CDR3 has 14 amino acids. In germline, CDR1 is SEHNR, CDR2 FQNEAQ (reference sequence). CDR3 DNA: TGTGCCAGCAGCTTAGACGGGGGTCCCTACGAGCAGTACTTC. Encoded protein: CASSLDGGPYEQYF.

The J gene is TRBJ2-7, the V gene TRBV2; a possible D gene is TRBD1 (6 bases). Germline lookup yields CDR1 SNHLY and CDR2 FYNNEI. CDR3 size: 11 residues. The CDR3 reads CVTGPPYEQYF. CDR3 sequence (DNA): TGTGTAACAGGGCCTCCCTACGAGCAGTACTTC.

This clone was seen only a few times. The chain carries TRBV6-5 and TRBJ1-3, with D perhaps TRBD1 (6 bases). The CDR3 extends over 15 amino acids. The V and J ends lost 5 bases and 0 bases respectively, with 11 bases between them. CDR1 is MNHEY and CDR2 is SVGAGI in the germline V gene. CDR3 in DNA: TGTGCCAGCAGTCCTACAGGGACCTCTGGAAACACCATATATTTT. Amino acid sequence: CASSPTGTSGNTIYF.

This chain connects TRBV10-1 to TRBJ2-2; 11 bases agree with TRBD2. With V trimmed by 5 bases and J by 4 bases, 6 bases remained unmatched. The CDR3 has 16 residues. CDR1 and CDR2 (germline): WNHNN, SYGVQD (reference sequence). The CDR3: CASSMASGGPTGELFF. DNA of the CDR3: TGCGCCAGCAGTATGGCTAGCGGGGGGCCCACCGGGGAGCTGTTTTTT.

This chain's CDR3 is CASSLPGQPYNSPLHF. For the CDR3, the DNA is TGTGCCAGCAGTCTCCCCGGACAGCCTTATAATTCACCCCTCCACTTT. V and J are TRBV28 and TRBJ1-6; D perhaps matches TRBD1 (6 bases). The CDR3 consists of 16 residues. Trimming pared 5 bases from V and 4 bases from J, leaving 15 bases between. From germline, CDR1 is MDHEN and CDR2 SYDVKM.

The chain recombines TRBV25-1 with TRBJ2-3; TRBD2 matches at 8 bases. J was trimmed by 1 base and V by 1 base; bases with no gene match: 1. The CDR3 contains 15 residues. Germline V gene data show CDR1 as MGHDK and CDR2 as SYGVNS. The DNA of the CDR3 is TGTGCCAGCAGTGAATTACTAGCGGGCACAGATACGCAGTATTTT. Protein: CASSELLAGTDTQYF.

This sequence joins TRBV6-5 and TRBJ2-3, with D uncertain. Trimming removed 6 bases from V and 2 bases from J, with 6 bases in between. Germline values: CDR1 MNHEY, CDR2 SVGAGI. The CDR3 length is 12 residues. CDR3 sequence reads: CASSQNTDTQYF. The CDR3 DNA follows: TGTGCCAGCAGCCAAAACACAGATACGCAGTATTTT.

The chain is built from TRBV30 and TRBJ2-5; 11 bases are a match to TRBD2. CDR3 length: 13 residues. In germline, CDR1 is GTSNPN, CDR2 SVGIG (reference sequence). The V and J ends lost 3 bases and 7 bases, in that order; junction bases with no gene match: 4. CDR3 loop: CAWRLAGVPTQYF. CDR3 sequence (DNA): TGTGCCTGGAGACTAGCGGGGGTTCCGACCCAGTACTTC.

The chain joins TRBV5-4 to TRBJ1-6, with D tentatively TRBD1 (5 bases). This CDR3 comprises 17 residues. The germline gives CDR1 SGHNT, CDR2 YYREEE (reference sequence). Trimming left V 5 bases short and J 4 bases short, with 19 bases between. The CDR3 here is CASSRDGGGTYNSPLHF. The CDR3 bases are TGTGCCAGCAGTCGGGACGGGGGGGGGACGTATAATTCACCCCTCCACTTT.

The table lists this clone with a few counts. The V gene is TRBV4-2, the J gene TRBJ2-3; 9 bases match TRBD2. This CDR3 region has 19 residues. V lost 0 bases and J lost 2; bases outside the gene matches: 12. Germline CDR1 is LGHNA and CDR2 is YNFKEQ. The CDR3 sequence is CASSQEAPGVAGDTDTQYF. The CDR3 DNA is TGTGCCAGCAGCCAAGAGGCTCCCGGGGTAGCGGGGGACACAGATACGCAGTATTTT.

The gene calls are TRBV21-1 and TRBJ2-2; whether TRBD2, the table's D call, matches the DNA was not checked. TRBV21-1 is classified as a pseudogene. CDR3 length: 15 residues. The CDR3 reads CASILAGAHTGELFF. The CDR3 region has the DNA TGTGCCAGCATTTTAGCGGGGGCCCACACCGGGGAGCTGTTTTTT.

The CDR3 is CAISERWESTDTQYF. The CDR3 coding sequence is TGTGCCATCAGTGAACGTTGGGAGAGCACAGATACGCAGTATTTT. The chain employs TRBV10-3 and TRBJ2-3; D is possibly TRBD2 (5 bases). The V end lost 3 bases, the J end lost 0 bases, and 10 bases lay between the germline ends. From germline, CDR1 is ENHRY and CDR2 SYGVKD. The CDR3 loop spans 15 amino acids.

This rearrangement joins TRBV28 to TRBJ1-4, with D perhaps TRBD1 (5 bases). Trimming shortened V by 7 bases and J by 7 bases, and 16 bases separated the two germline ends. The CDR3 has 14 residues. Germline V gene data show CDR1 as MDHEN and CDR2 as SYDVKM. The CDR3 DNA follows: TGTGCCAGCAAACCCTCGAGCGGGGCTGAAAAACTGTTTTTT. Amino acids: CASKPSSGAEKLFF.

This clone was seen a single time. V and J are TRBV9 and TRBJ1-5; 9 nucleotides agree with TRBD1. This CDR3 comprises 16 residues. V lost 3 bases, J lost 0 bases, and 4 bases stayed unmatched. In germline, CDR1 is SGDLS, CDR2 YYNGEE. CDR3 sequence reads: CASSEGTGYSNQPQHF. As DNA, the CDR3 is TGTGCCAGCAGCGAGGGGACAGGGTATAGCAATCAGCCCCAGCATTTT.

The chain couples TRBV6-5 to TRBJ2-6, with D perhaps matching TRBD1 (6 bases). V was trimmed by 7 bases and J by 1 base, leaving 8 bases between them. Germline V gene sequence: CDR1 MNHEY, CDR2 SVGAGI. This CDR3 has 14 amino acids. As DNA, the CDR3 is TGTGCCAGCAAAACAGGGTCTGGGGCCAACGTCCTGACTTTC. Amino acid sequence: CASKTGSGANVLTF.

This clone has only a few counts. This chain connects TRBV10-3 to TRBJ2-7; TRBD1 agrees at 9 bases. With V trimmed by 10 bases and J by 2 bases, 9 bases remained unmatched. The V gene's germline CDR1 is ENHRY and CDR2 SYGVKD. The CDR3 is 14 residues long. DNA for the CDR3: TGTGCCACCGCCCAGGGACAGGGAGCCTACGAGCAGTACTTC. Amino acid sequence: CATAQGQGAYEQYF.

This rearrangement joins TRBV19 to TRBJ1-6; TRBD1 matches at 7 bases. Germline assignment: CDR1 LNHDA and CDR2 SQIVND (reference sequence). The CDR3 runs 16 residues. V lost 5 bases to trimming and J lost 6 bases; unmatched junction nucleotides: 10. The CDR3 DNA sequence: TGTGCCAGTAGTGCCCAGGGAAGGGGGCCTAATTCACCCCTCCACTTT. Translation: CASSAQGRGPNSPLHF.

The chain recombines TRBV6-1 with TRBJ1-6, with D unresolved. Trimming took off 2 bases at V and 0 bases at J, with 8 bases between the two ends. CDR3 length equals 16 residues. The V gene's germline CDR1 is MNHNS and CDR2 SASEGT. The CDR3 sequence: CASSEWRTSYNSPLHF. CDR3 DNA: TGTGCCAGCAGTGAATGGAGAACCTCCTATAATTCACCCCTCCACTTT.

The J gene is TRBJ2-7, the V gene TRBV30; 13 bases line up with TRBD2. The V and J ends lost 3 bases and 5 bases, in that order; junction bases with no gene match: 13. Germline V gene data show CDR1 as GTSNPN and CDR2 as SVGIG (reference sequence). The CDR3 loop spans 17 amino acids. This CDR3 is CAWSRLAGGPIGDEQYF. DNA for the CDR3: TGTGCCTGGAGCCGACTAGCGGGAGGCCCTATCGGGGACGAGCAGTACTTC.

J is TRBJ2-7 and V is TRBV15; D not certain. V was cut by 8 bases and J by 2 bases, with 10 bases left in between. Germline loops: CDR1 LNHNV, CDR2 YYDKDF (reference sequence). The CDR3 extends over 12 amino acids. In DNA, the CDR3 is TGTGCCACCCGAGCTGCGACCTACGAGCAGTACTTC. It encodes CATRAATYEQYF.

V and J are TRBV2 and TRBJ2-5; D gene unclear. Germline V gene lookup returns CDR1 SNHLY and CDR2 FYNNEI. The CDR3 spans 12 residues. Trimming removed 8 bases from V and 4 bases from J, with 11 bases in between. The CDR3 sequence: CASGEVGETQYF. The CDR3 DNA is TGTGCCAGCGGCGAGGTGGGAGAGACCCAGTACTTC. The whole variable domain, remainder taken from reference TRBV2 and TRBJ2-5, is EPEVTQTPSHQVTQMGQEVILRCVPISNHLYFYWYRQILGQKVEFLVSFYNNEISEKSEIFDDQFSVERPDGSNFTLKIRSTKLEDSAMYFCASGEVGETQYFGPGTRLLVL.

The rearrangement uses TRBV9 and TRBJ2-5; 8 nucleotides match TRBD2. V was clipped by 4 bases and J by 7 bases; unmatched bases: 6. There are 13 residues in the CDR3. Germline V gene data show CDR1 as SGDLS and CDR2 as YYNGEE. CDR3 region: CASSQLAVGTQYF. In DNA, the CDR3 is TGTGCCAGCAGCCAACTAGCGGTGGGGACCCAGTACTTC.

The V and J genes are TRBV7-9 and TRBJ2-7; D may be TRBD1 (5 bases). The CDR3 contains 11 residues. The V end was cut by 11 bases, the J end by 1 base, with 9 bases between. CDR1 SEHNR and CDR2 FQNEAQ come from the germline V gene (reference sequence). The CDR3 nucleotides read TGTGCCGTACAGGCATCCTACGAGCAGTACTTC. Its translation: CAVQASYEQYF.